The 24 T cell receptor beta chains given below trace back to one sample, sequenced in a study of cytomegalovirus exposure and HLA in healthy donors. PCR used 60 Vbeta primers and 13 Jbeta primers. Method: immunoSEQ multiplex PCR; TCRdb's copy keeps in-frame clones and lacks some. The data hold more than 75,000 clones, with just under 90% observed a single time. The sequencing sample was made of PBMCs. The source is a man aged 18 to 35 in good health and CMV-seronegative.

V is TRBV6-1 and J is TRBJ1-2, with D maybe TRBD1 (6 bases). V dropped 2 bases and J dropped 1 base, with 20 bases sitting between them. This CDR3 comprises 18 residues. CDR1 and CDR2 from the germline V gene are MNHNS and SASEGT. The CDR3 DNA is TGTGCCAGCAGTGAAAGGGGGGGCCGGGGCGAGGTTAACTATGGCTACACCTTC. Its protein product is CASSERGGRGEVNYGYTF.

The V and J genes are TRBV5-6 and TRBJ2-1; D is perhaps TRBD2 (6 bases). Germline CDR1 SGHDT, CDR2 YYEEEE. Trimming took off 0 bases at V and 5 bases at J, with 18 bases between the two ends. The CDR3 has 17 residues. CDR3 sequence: CASSLDGRLADNNEQFF. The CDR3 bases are TGTGCCAGCAGCTTGGACGGTCGATTAGCGGACAACAATGAGCAGTTCTTC.

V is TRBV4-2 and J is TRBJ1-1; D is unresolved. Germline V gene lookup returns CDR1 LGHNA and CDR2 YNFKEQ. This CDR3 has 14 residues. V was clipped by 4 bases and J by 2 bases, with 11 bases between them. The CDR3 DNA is TGTGCCAGCAGCCCCCCCGGCGGCAACACTGAAGCTTTCTTT. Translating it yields CASSPPGGNTEAFF.

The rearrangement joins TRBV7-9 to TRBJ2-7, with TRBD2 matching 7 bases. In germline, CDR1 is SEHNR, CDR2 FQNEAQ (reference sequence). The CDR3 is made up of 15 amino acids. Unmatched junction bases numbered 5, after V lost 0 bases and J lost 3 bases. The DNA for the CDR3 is TGTGCCAGCAGCTTAGCGGGAGGGGCGGGCTACGAGCAGTACTTC. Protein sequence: CASSLAGGAGYEQYF.

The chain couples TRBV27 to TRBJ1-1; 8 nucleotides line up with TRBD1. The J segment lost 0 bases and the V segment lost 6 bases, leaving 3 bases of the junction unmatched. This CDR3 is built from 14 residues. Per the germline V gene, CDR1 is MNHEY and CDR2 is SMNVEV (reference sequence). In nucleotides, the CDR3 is TGTGCCAGCAGAACGGGACAGGTGAACACTGAAGCTTTCTTT. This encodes CASRTGQVNTEAFF.

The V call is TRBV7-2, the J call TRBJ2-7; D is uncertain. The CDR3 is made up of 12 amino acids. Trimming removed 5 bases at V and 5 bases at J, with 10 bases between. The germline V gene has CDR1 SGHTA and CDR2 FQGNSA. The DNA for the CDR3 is TGTGCCAGCAGCCAGGTCGAACACGAGCAGTACTTC. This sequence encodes CASSQVEHEQYF.

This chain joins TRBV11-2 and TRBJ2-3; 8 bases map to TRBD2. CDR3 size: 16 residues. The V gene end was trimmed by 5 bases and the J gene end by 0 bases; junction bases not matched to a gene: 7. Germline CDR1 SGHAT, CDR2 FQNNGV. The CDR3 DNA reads TGTGCCAGCAGCCCCGCGGGGGGCGCAAGCACAGATACGCAGTATTTT. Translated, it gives CASSPAGGASTDTQYF. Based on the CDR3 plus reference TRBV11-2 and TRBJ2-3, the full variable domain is EAGVAQSPRYKIIEKRQSVAFWCNPISGHATLYWYQQILGQGPKLLIQFQNNGVVDDSQLPKDRFSAERLKGVDSTLKIQPAKLEDSAVYLCASSPAGGASTDTQYFGPGTRLTVL.

CDR3 coding DNA: TGTGCCAGCAGAGACTCAAACTCTGGAAACACCATATATTTT. Its translation is CASRDSNSGNTIYF. The chain is built from TRBV6-5 and TRBJ1-3; D unresolved. Germline CDR1 and CDR2: MNHEY and SVGAGI. The CDR3 spans 14 residues. V lost 6 bases and J lost 0, with 9 bases in between.

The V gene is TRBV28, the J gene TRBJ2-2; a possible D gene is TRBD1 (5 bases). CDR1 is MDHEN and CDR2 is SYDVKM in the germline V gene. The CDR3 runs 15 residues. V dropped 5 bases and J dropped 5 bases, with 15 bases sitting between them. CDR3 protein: CASSPHRQGTGELFF. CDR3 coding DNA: TGTGCCAGCAGTCCCCACAGGCAAGGGACCGGGGAGCTGTTTTTT.

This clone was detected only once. For the CDR3, the DNA is TGTGCCTGGGGGTTCCTCGGGTGGCAAGAGACCCAGTACTTC. Its translation: CAWGFLGWQETQYF. The chain recombines TRBV30 with TRBJ2-5, with no clear D. V lost 5 bases, J lost 2 bases, and 15 bases lay in between. The CDR3 loop spans 14 amino acids. The germline V gene has CDR1 GTSNPN and CDR2 SVGIG (reference sequence).

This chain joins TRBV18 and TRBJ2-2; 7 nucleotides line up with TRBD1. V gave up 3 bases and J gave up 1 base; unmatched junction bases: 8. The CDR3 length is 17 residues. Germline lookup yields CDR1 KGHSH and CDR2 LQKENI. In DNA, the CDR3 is TGTGCCAGCTCACCCCTCGGAACAGGGGTGAACACCGGGGAGCTGTTTTTT. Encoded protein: CASSPLGTGVNTGELFF.

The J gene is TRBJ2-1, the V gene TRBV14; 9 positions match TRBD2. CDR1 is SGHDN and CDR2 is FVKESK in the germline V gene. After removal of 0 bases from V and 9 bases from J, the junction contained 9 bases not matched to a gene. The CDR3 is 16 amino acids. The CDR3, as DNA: TGTGCCAGCAGCCAAGATCTAGCGGGACCTGGTGGTGAGCAGTTCTTC. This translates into CASSQDLAGPGGEQFF. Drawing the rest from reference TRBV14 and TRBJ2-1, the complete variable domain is EAGVTQFPSHSVIEKGQTVTLRCDPISGHDNLYWYRRVMGKEIKFLLHFVKESKQDESGMPNNRFLAERTGGTYSTLKVQPAELEDSGVYFCASSQDLAGPGGEQFFGPGTRLTVL.

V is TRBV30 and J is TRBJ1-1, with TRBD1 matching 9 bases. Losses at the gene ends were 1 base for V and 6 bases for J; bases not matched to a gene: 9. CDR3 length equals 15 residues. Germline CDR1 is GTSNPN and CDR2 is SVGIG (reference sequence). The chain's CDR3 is CAWSALGQGVPEAFF. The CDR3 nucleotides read TGTGCCTGGAGTGCCTTGGGACAGGGAGTTCCTGAAGCTTTCTTT.

CDR3 DNA: TGTGCCATCAGCGGGAGTGGGGGGGCTCGTAACTATGGCTACACCTTC. Translating gives CAISGSGGARNYGYTF. V gene TRBV10-3 combines with J gene TRBJ1-2; D might be TRBD1 (6 bases). V was shortened by 6 bases and J by 1 base, with 18 bases between the two germline ends. The CDR3 consists of 16 residues. CDR1 and CDR2 (germline): ENHRY, SYGVKD.

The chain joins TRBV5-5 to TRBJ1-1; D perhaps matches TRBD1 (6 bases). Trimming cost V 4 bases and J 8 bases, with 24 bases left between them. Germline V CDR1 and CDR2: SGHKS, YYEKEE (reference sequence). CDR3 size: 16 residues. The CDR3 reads CASSMFNRVERSEAFF. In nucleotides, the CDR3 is TGTGCCAGCAGCATGTTTAACAGGGTCGAGCGATCAGAAGCTTTCTTT.

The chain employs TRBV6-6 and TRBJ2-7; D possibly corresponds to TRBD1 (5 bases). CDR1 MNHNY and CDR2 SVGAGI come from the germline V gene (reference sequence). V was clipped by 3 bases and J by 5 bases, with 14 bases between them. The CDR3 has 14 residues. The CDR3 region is CASSYLQGWDEQYF. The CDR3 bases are TGTGCCAGCAGTTATTTGCAGGGTTGGGACGAGCAGTACTTC.

The chain's CDR3 is CASSLKQGRGTEAFF. The CDR3 bases are TGTGCCAGCAGCCTAAAACAGGGACGCGGCACTGAAGCTTTCTTT. The chain uses TRBV6-6 and TRBJ1-1, with D possibly TRBD1 on 6 matching bases. The CDR3 consists of 15 residues. V lost 6 bases and J 4 bases, leaving 18 bases between the germline ends. Germline V gives CDR1 MNHNY, CDR2 SVGAGI (reference sequence).

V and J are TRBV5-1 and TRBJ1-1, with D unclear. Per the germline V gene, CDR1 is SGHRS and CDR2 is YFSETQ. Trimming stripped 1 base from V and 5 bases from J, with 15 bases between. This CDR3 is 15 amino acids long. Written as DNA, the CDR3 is TGCGCCAGCAGCTTGACGTCCCCCTTGAGGACTGAAGCTTTCTTT. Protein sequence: CASSLTSPLRTEAFF.

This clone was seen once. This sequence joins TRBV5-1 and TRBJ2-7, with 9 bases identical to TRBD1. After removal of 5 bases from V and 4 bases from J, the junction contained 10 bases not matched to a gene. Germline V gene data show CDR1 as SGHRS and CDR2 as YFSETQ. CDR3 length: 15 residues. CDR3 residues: CASSYPGTGPYEQYF. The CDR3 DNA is TGCGCCAGCAGTTATCCCGGGACAGGGCCTTACGAGCAGTACTTC.

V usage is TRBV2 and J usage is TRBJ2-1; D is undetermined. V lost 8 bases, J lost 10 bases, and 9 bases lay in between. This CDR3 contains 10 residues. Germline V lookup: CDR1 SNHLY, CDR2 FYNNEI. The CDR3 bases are TGTGCCAGCCTTACAATAGAGCAGTTCTTC. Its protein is CASLTIEQFF.

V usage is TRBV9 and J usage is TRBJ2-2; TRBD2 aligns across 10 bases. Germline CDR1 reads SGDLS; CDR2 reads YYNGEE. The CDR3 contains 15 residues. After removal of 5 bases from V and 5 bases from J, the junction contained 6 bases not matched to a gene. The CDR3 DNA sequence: TGTGCCAGCAGTTCTCTAGCGGGAGAGACCGGGGAGCTGTTTTTT. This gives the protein CASSSLAGETGELFF. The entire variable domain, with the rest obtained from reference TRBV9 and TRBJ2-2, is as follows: DSGVTQTPKHLITATGQRVTLRCSPRSGDLSVYWYQQSLDQGLQFLIQYYNGEERAKGNILERFSAQQFPDLHSELNLSSLELGDSALYFCASSSLAGETGELFFGEGSRLTVL.

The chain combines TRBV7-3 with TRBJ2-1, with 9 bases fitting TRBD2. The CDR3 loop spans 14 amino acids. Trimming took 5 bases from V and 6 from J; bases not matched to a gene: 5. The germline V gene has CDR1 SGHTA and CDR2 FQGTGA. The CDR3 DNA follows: TGTGCCAGCAGCGTTAGCGGGAGAAGCAATGAGCAGTTCTTC. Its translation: CASSVSGRSNEQFF.

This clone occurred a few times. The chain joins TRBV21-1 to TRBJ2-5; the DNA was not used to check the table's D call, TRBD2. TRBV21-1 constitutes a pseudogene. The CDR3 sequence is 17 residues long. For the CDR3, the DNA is TGTGCCAGCAGCTCCGGACTAGCGGGAGGGCCGGGGGAGACCCAGTACTTC. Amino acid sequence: CASSSGLAGGPGETQYF.

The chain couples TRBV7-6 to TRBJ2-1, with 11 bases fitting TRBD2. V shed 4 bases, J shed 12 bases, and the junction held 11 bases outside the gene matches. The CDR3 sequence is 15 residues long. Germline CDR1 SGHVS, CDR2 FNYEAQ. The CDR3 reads CASSSIAGGPSRQFF. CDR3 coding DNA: TGTGCCAGCAGCTCGATAGCGGGAGGGCCCTCGCGGCAGTTCTTC.